The rows below give T cell receptor beta chains drawn from one sample of a study of shared clonotypes between healthy human individuals. TCRdb keeps only in-frame clones here, not all; method: immunoSEQ multiplex PCR. The sample holds roughly 1 million clones, roughly 80% seen once. Sample: memory CD4+ T cells sorted from blood. These receptors all come from a man aged 18 to 30 in good health. Both conserved end residues are part of each CDR3. D genes are given only for firm matches. Clone size is not always given. Where it is, it says once, few, many or a class for expanded clones.

>TRBJ2-7|few|TRBV7-2|NA
TGTGCCAGCAGCTCTAGGGGGGACCGCCAAAGGGACGAGCAGTACTTC
CASSSRGDRQRDEQYF
>TRBJ2-7|NA|TRBV5-6|NA
TGTGCCAGCAGCTTGTATGGATCTTACGAGCAGTACTTC
CASSLYGSYEQYF
>TRBJ1-1|NA|TRBV2|TRBD1
TGTGCCAGCAGTGTAAACAGGGGGCAGTCTGAAGCTTTCTTT
CASSVNRGQSEAFF
>TRBJ2-7|NA|TRBV18|TRBD1
TGTGCCAGCTCACCACCGACAGGGGTCTACGAGCAGTACTTC
CASSPPTGVYEQYF
>TRBJ2-3|few|TRBV9|TRBD2
TGTGCCAGCAGCGTAGCGGAGGGAGGGCCAGGCACAGATACGCAGTATTTT
CASSVAEGGPGTDTQYF
>TRBJ2-2|NA|TRBV25-1|TRBD1
TGTGCCAGCAGTGAATACCGGCAGGGGGCCGTCGGGGAGCTGTTTTTT
CASSEYRQGAVGELFF
>TRBJ1-2|NA|TRBV5-1|NA
TGCGCCAGCAGCATCGCTCGGACGGATGGCTACACCTTC
CASSIARTDGYTF
>TRBJ1-4|few|TRBV4-1|TRBD1
TGCGCCAGCAGCTATGGGACAGGGCCTAATGAAAAACTGTTTTTT
CASSYGTGPNEKLFF
>TRBJ2-5|NA|TRBV6-1|NA
TGTGCCAGCGCTCAAGAGACCCAGTACTTC
CASAQETQYF
>TRBJ1-6|NA|TRBV6-6|NA
TGTGCCAGCAGAAATGGGGATTCACCCCTCCACTTT
CASRNGDSPLHF
>TRBJ2-7|NA|TRBV4-3|TRBD2
TGCGCCAGCAGCCAAGGGGCCGGACTAGCGGGGACTGTTACCTACGAGCAGTACTTC
CASSQGAGLAGTVTYEQYF
>TRBJ2-7|NA|TRBV7-3|NA
TGTGCCAGCAGCTTAACCAGGGACTACGAGCAGTACTTC
CASSLTRDYEQYF
>TRBJ2-2|NA|TRBV7-9|NA
TGTGCCAGCAGCCTCAGTCCCACCGGGGAGCTGTTTTTT
CASSLSPTGELFF
>TRBJ2-5|NA|TRBV5-1|NA
TGCGCCAGCAAATATAGGGCTCAAGAGACCCAGTACTTC
CASKYRAQETQYF
>TRBJ2-2|NA|TRBV30|TRBD1
TGTGCCTGGAACCAGGGACAGCCGAACACCGGGGAGCTGTTTTTT
CAWNQGQPNTGELFF
>TRBJ1-6|NA|TRBV30|TRBD1
TGTGCCTGGGCCGGGACAGGGGATTCACCCCTCCACTTT
CAWAGTGDSPLHF
>TRBJ2-7|few|TRBV5-1|TRBD2
TGCGCCAGTTCCACTAGCGGACAGAGCTACGAGCAGTACTTC
CASSTSGQSYEQYF